Each of the 28 T cell receptor beta chains below was sequenced from the same sample in a study of blood T cell repertoires in COVID-19. Sequenced by immunoSEQ multiplex PCR; TCRdb stores in-frame clones only, minus some. Found here are around 620,000 clones, about nine tenths of them singletons; the top ten hold around 0.3%. Sequencing input: peripheral blood. All receptors derive from a woman between 18 and 29 years old with acute or convalescent COVID-19.

The chain uses TRBV9 and TRBJ1-1; D might be TRBD1 (5 bases). Germline V lookup: CDR1 SGDLS, CDR2 YYNGEE. V was shortened by 1 base and J by 6 bases, with 10 bases between the two germline ends. The CDR3 is made up of 13 amino acids. This chain's CDR3 is CASSVSRGAEAFF. The CDR3 DNA follows: TGTGCCAGCAGCGTATCTCGGGGGGCTGAAGCTTTCTTT.

This clone was recorded once. This chain joins TRBV9 and TRBJ1-1, with TRBD1 as a possible D gene (5 bases). This CDR3 has 14 residues. Germline CDR1 and CDR2: SGDLS and YYNGEE. V dropped 3 bases and J dropped 3 bases, with 12 bases sitting between them. CDR3 loop: CASSGGVADTEAFF. The DNA for the CDR3 is TGTGCCAGCAGCGGGGGGGTTGCGGACACTGAAGCTTTCTTT.

The chain combines TRBV3-1 (or the pseudogene TRBV3-2) with TRBJ2-7, with TRBD1 identical over 8 bases. Per the germline V gene, CDR1 is LGHDT and CDR2 is YNNKEL (reference sequence). V shed 4 bases, J shed 10 bases, and the junction held 3 bases outside the gene matches. The CDR3 extends over 11 amino acids. The CDR3: CASSLGTGQYF. As DNA, the CDR3 is TGTGCCAGCAGCCTTGGGACAGGTCAGTACTTC.

The V and J genes are TRBV6-4 and TRBJ2-1, with a weak D call TRBD1 (5 bases). The CDR3 sequence is 14 residues long. Germline V CDR1 and CDR2: MRHNA, SNTAGT. Trimming stripped 4 bases from V and 0 bases from J, with 7 bases between. As DNA, the CDR3 is TGTGCCAGCAGTGGGACAAACTCCTACAATGAGCAGTTCTTC. Its protein is CASSGTNSYNEQFF.

This sequence joins TRBV25-1 and TRBJ1-2, with 8 bases aligning to TRBD1. The germline V gene encodes CDR1 MGHDK and CDR2 SYGVNS. Germline trimming cut 5 bases from V and 6 bases from J; bases unmatched to any gene: 5. The CDR3 is 13 residues long. CDR3 sequence reads: CASSRDRLNGYTF. The DNA for the CDR3 is TGTGCCAGCAGTAGGGACAGGTTGAATGGCTACACCTTC.

The chain recombines TRBV19 with TRBJ1-4; the match to TRBD1 covers 10 bases. With 5 bases clipped from V and 6 bases from J, the junction kept 6 bases outside the gene matches. Germline CDR1 is LNHDA and CDR2 is SQIVND (reference sequence). CDR3 length equals 15 residues. CDR3 nucleotides: TGTGCCAGTAGTGCATGGGACAGGGGAGATGAAAAACTGTTTTTT. Translation: CASSAWDRGDEKLFF.

The genes are TRBV7-9 and TRBJ1-2; 12 bases map to TRBD1. Germline-derived CDR1 and CDR2 are SEHNR and FQNEAQ (reference sequence). The CDR3 is made up of 18 amino acids. The J segment lost 3 bases and the V segment lost 0 bases, leaving 8 bases of the junction unmatched. The CDR3 spells CASSLARGGQGADYGYTF. The CDR3 DNA sequence: TGTGCCAGCAGCTTAGCGCGAGGGGGACAGGGGGCGGACTATGGCTACACCTTC.

Note on this clone: Other DNA sequences in the sample encode the same CDR3. The chain joins TRBV5-6 to TRBJ1-1; unclear D gene. The CDR3 runs 12 residues. Germline V lookup: CDR1 SGHDT, CDR2 YYEEEE. V was clipped by 4 bases and J by 4 bases, with 8 bases between them. CDR3 amino acids: CASSLGSTEAFF. In DNA form, the CDR3 reads TGTGCCAGCAGCCTGGGGAGCACTGAAGCTTTCTTT.

V usage is TRBV19 and J usage is TRBJ2-1, with 8 bases fitting TRBD1. V trimming: 5 bases; J trimming: 2 bases; junction bases outside the gene matches: 8. Germline loops: CDR1 LNHDA, CDR2 SQIVND (reference sequence). The CDR3 totals 16 residues. DNA of the CDR3: TGTGCCAGTAGTTCCACAGGGGGACTTCCCTACAATGAGCAGTTCTTC. Its translation: CASSSTGGLPYNEQFF.

The V and J genes are TRBV19 and TRBJ1-1, with 9 nucleotides matching TRBD1. V lost 7 bases, J lost 2 bases, and 8 bases stayed unmatched. Germline loops: CDR1 LNHDA, CDR2 SQIVND (reference sequence). The CDR3 has 15 residues. The chain's CDR3 is CASTVGTGTNTEAFF. CDR3 in DNA: TGTGCCAGTACTGTGGGGACAGGGACAAACACTGAAGCTTTCTTT.

The chain is built from TRBV9 and TRBJ2-3; TRBD2 agrees at 15 bases. From germline, CDR1 is SGDLS and CDR2 YYNGEE. The CDR3 has 15 residues. V lost 4 bases, J lost 7 bases, and 4 bases stayed unmatched. Here the CDR3 reads CASSSGTSGGNTQYF. The CDR3 nucleotides read TGTGCCAGCAGCTCCGGGACTAGCGGGGGGAATACGCAGTATTTT.

This chain links TRBV5-1 with TRBJ1-2; a weak D match, TRBD1 (6 bases). The V end lost 0 bases, the J end lost 8 bases, and 20 bases lay between the germline ends. The CDR3 spans 16 residues. Germline CDR1 and CDR2: SGHRS and YFSETQ. The CDR3 DNA follows: TGCGCCAGCAGCTTGGGGGGGCCGCCGACGAACGGAGGCTACACCTTC. This gives the protein CASSLGGPPTNGGYTF. Filled out from reference TRBV5-1 and TRBJ1-2, the complete variable domain reads KAGVTQTPRYLIKTRGQQVTLSCSPISGHRSVSWYQQTPGQGLQFLFEYFSETQRNKGNFPGRFSGRQFSNSRSEMNVSTLELGDSALYLCASSLGGPPTNGGYTFGSGTRLTVV.

Remarks on this clone: Within the sample, other DNA sequences also encode this same CDR3. The J gene is TRBJ1-4, the V gene TRBV5-1; TRBD1 agrees at 8 bases. Germline loops: CDR1 SGHRS, CDR2 YFSETQ. Trimming removed 4 bases from V and 4 bases from J; junction bases left unmatched: 3. This CDR3 has 14 residues. The DNA of the CDR3 is TGCGCCAGCAGCCTGGACAGGGATAATGAAAAACTGTTTTTT. This gives the protein CASSLDRDNEKLFF.

The chain joins TRBV13 to TRBJ2-3; D possibly corresponds to TRBD2 (6 bases). The ends were cut back, 3 bases at V and 0 bases at J, with 10 bases in the middle. The germline gives CDR1 PRHDT, CDR2 FYEKMQ (reference sequence). The CDR3 runs 15 residues. Written as DNA, the CDR3 is TGTGCCAGCAGCTTTGGCGGGGTGAGCACAGATACGCAGTATTTT. Residues: CASSFGGVSTDTQYF. Supplemented by reference TRBV13 and TRBJ2-3, the full variable domain reads AAGVIQSPRHLIKEKRETATLKCYPIPRHDTVYWYQQGPGQDPQFLISFYEKMQSDKGSIPDRFSAQQFSDYHSELNMSSLELGDSALYFCASSFGGVSTDTQYFGPGTRLTVL.

The chain employs TRBV11-2 and TRBJ2-5, with D tentatively TRBD1 (6 bases). The germline CDR1 and CDR2 sequences are SGHAT and FQNNGV. V dropped 6 bases and J dropped 4 bases, with 18 bases sitting between them. The CDR3 consists of 15 residues. As DNA, the CDR3 is TGTGCCAGCAGTTCAGGGGTCTTGGGGCCAGAGACCCAGTACTTC. The encoded protein is CASSSGVLGPETQYF.

The chain links TRBV4-3 to TRBJ2-1; D is undetermined. The CDR3 covers 18 residues. Germline CDR1 and CDR2: LGHNA and YSLEER. Trimming removed 4 bases at V and 1 base at J, with 20 bases between. CDR3 nucleotides: TGCGCCAGCAGCCGAGATCTCGGTTGGGCGTTGTCCTACAATGAGCAGTTCTTC. Amino acid sequence: CASSRDLGWALSYNEQFF.

The rearrangement uses TRBV7-2 and TRBJ1-3; D not resolved. This CDR3 is built from 13 residues. Germline assignment: CDR1 SGHTA and CDR2 FQGNSA. Trimming took 5 bases from V and 4 from J, leaving 9 bases between them. CDR3 nucleotide sequence: TGTGCCAGCAGCCCGTCCCGGGGAAACACCATATATTTT. It translates to CASSPSRGNTIYF.

This clone is a singleton in its sample. V gene TRBV20-1 combines with J gene TRBJ1-1; tentative D call: TRBD1 (5 bases). V was shortened by 4 bases and J by 11 bases, with 14 bases between the two germline ends. Per germline, CDR1 DFQATT and CDR2 SNEGSKA (reference sequence). CDR3 length equals 11 residues. The CDR3 DNA reads as TGCAGTGCTATCTCCACAGGCTGGGCTTTCTTT. Translation: CSAISTGWAFF.

This sequence joins TRBV5-6 and TRBJ1-2, with D uncertain. The germline V gene encodes CDR1 SGHDT and CDR2 YYEEEE. The CDR3 runs 13 residues. The V end was cut by 2 bases, the J end by 8 bases, with 13 bases between. The CDR3 spells CASSFGDLGGYTF. Here the CDR3 DNA reads TGTGCCAGCAGCTTCGGGGATCTAGGCGGCTACACCTTC.

The rearrangement joins TRBV6-5 to TRBJ1-5; 11 nucleotides line up with TRBD1. CDR3 length equals 14 residues. The V gene end was trimmed by 6 bases and the J gene end by 7 bases; junction bases not matched to a gene: 5. Germline V gene data show CDR1 as MNHEY and CDR2 as SVGAGI. CDR3 loop: CASSGQGAGQPQHF. The CDR3 DNA is TGTGCCAGCAGCGGACAGGGGGCCGGGCAGCCCCAGCATTTT.

This chain uses TRBV2 with TRBJ1-5; a possible D gene is TRBD1 (5 bases). The CDR3 length is 15 residues. The V gene lost 7 bases and the J gene lost 6 bases, with 19 bases spanning the gap. CDR1 and CDR2 (germline): SNHLY, FYNNEI. Here the CDR3 reads CASTDGGSLIQPQHF. In DNA, the CDR3 is TGTGCCAGCACCGACGGGGGTTCACTGATTCAGCCCCAGCATTTT. The whole variable domain, filled in from reference TRBV2 and TRBJ1-5, reads EPEVTQTPSHQVTQMGQEVILRCVPISNHLYFYWYRQILGQKVEFLVSFYNNEISEKSEIFDDQFSVERPDGSNFTLKIRSTKLEDSAMYFCASTDGGSLIQPQHFGDGTRLSIL.

This chain joins TRBV4-1 and TRBJ2-7, with a tentative D call TRBD2 (5 bases). Germline lookup yields CDR1 MGHRA and CDR2 YSYEKL. V lost 0 bases and J 4 bases, leaving 10 bases between the germline ends. The CDR3 sequence is 14 residues long. CDR3 protein: CASSQEGSVYEQYF. In nucleotides, the CDR3 is TGCGCCAGCAGCCAAGAGGGTAGCGTTTACGAGCAGTACTTC.

The chain employs TRBV28 and TRBJ1-2, with D possibly matching TRBD1 (6 bases). Trimming cost V 4 bases and J 2 bases, with 14 bases left between them. CDR1 is MDHEN, CDR2 SYDVKM, per germline. The CDR3 has 15 amino acids. In nucleotides, the CDR3 is TGTGCCAGCAGTTCAGGACAGAAGGGGAACTATGGCTACACCTTC. Its protein product is CASSSGQKGNYGYTF.

V is TRBV19 and J is TRBJ1-6, with 7 bases matching TRBD1. CDR3 length: 16 amino acids. J was trimmed by 10 bases and V by 0 bases; bases with no gene match: 9. The germline gives CDR1 LNHDA, CDR2 SQIVND (reference sequence). In nucleotides, the CDR3 is TGTGCCAGTAGTATAGATCGAGAACAGGGGAGATCACCCCTCCACTTT. Amino acid sequence: CASSIDREQGRSPLHF. Full variable domain (rest looked up from reference TRBV19 and TRBJ1-6): DGGITQSPKYLFRKEGQNVTLSCEQNLNHDAMYWYRQDPGQGLRLIYYSQIVNDFQKGDIAEGYSVSREKKESFPLTVTSAQKNPTAFYLCASSIDREQGRSPLHFGNGTRLTVT.

V and J are TRBV19 and TRBJ2-3; TRBD2 aligns across 16 bases. This CDR3 contains 18 residues. Looked up from germline, CDR1 is LNHDA and CDR2 is SQIVND (reference sequence). J was trimmed by 6 bases and V by 0 bases; bases with no gene match: 6. CDR3 DNA sequence: TGTGCCAGTAGTATAGATCTTGGGACTAGCGGGGGGGCGGATACGCAGTATTTT. This sequence encodes CASSIDLGTSGGADTQYF.

This clone appeared a few times. V gene TRBV7-9 combines with J gene TRBJ1-6; D possibly corresponds to TRBD1 (5 bases). The CDR3 loop spans 16 amino acids. Trimming removed 5 bases at V and 7 bases at J, with 18 bases between. The germline V gene encodes CDR1 SEHNR and CDR2 FQNEAQ (reference sequence). The CDR3, as DNA: TGTGCCAGCAGCCGAGGCTTGCCGGGACTAAATTCACCCCTCCACTTT. Its protein product is CASSRGLPGLNSPLHF.

The chain has TRBV15 and TRBJ2-1; possibly TRBD2 for D (7 bases). The germline gives CDR1 LNHNV, CDR2 YYDKDF (reference sequence). The V and J ends lost 0 bases and 4 bases respectively, with 13 bases between them. The CDR3 is 16 residues long. The CDR3 protein is CATSRDPRGAYNEQFF. Here the CDR3 DNA reads TGTGCCACCAGCAGAGATCCCCGGGGGGCGTACAATGAGCAGTTCTTC.

The CDR3 DNA is TGTGCCAGCAGCTCCCGACCCGGACAGGGTGGGCATGGCTACACCTTC. Its translation: CASSSRPGQGGHGYTF. This chain connects TRBV3-1 (or the pseudogene TRBV3-2) to TRBJ1-2; TRBD1 matches at 8 bases. CDR3 length: 16 residues. V was clipped by 5 bases and J by 6 bases; unmatched bases: 14. Per germline, CDR1 LGHDT and CDR2 YNNKEL (reference sequence).